Listed below are T cell receptor beta chains from one sample, sequenced in a study of control samples from healthy donors and cancer patients. Here immunoSEQ multiplex PCR was the method, and the copy in TCRdb shows in-frame clones only, minus some. The sample shows about 200,000 clones, and 2.2% sits with its ten largest clones. The sample was blood. Source of these receptors: a woman in her 30s in good health. The CDR3 runs from the conserved cysteine through the conserved F or W. Each record gives: D gene, V gene, J gene, CDR3 protein, CDR3 DNA. The D gene is left open where the match is weak.

d_call: -
v_call: TRBV6-5
j_call: TRBJ2-1
cdr3_aa: CASRLFTSSYNEQFF
cdr3_nt: TGTGCCAGCAGGCTCTTTACCAGCTCCTACAATGAGCAGTTCTTC

d_call: -
v_call: TRBV9
j_call: TRBJ1-5
cdr3_aa: CASSVSLGHSNQPQHF
cdr3_nt: TGTGCCAGCAGCGTATCCCTCGGACATAGCAATCAGCCCCAGCATTTT

d_call: -
v_call: TRBV28
j_call: TRBJ1-2
cdr3_aa: CASSSDYGYTF
cdr3_nt: TGTGCCAGCAGTTCGGACTATGGCTACACCTTC

d_call: TRBD1
v_call: TRBV7-9
j_call: TRBJ2-7
cdr3_aa: CASSLGNWDRGEGEQYF
cdr3_nt: TGTGCCAGCAGCTTAGGGAACTGGGACAGGGGGGAGGGCGAGCAGTACTTC

d_call: -
v_call: TRBV4-1
j_call: TRBJ1-6
cdr3_aa: CASSHREDEYSPLHF
cdr3_nt: TGCGCCAGCAGCCATAGGGAAGACGAGTATTCACCCCTCCACTTT

d_call: -
v_call: TRBV9
j_call: TRBJ1-6
cdr3_aa: CASRTGTGNSPLHF
cdr3_nt: TGTGCCAGCAGGACGGGGACCGGGAATTCACCCCTCCACTTT

d_call: -
v_call: TRBV4-1
j_call: TRBJ1-2
cdr3_aa: CASSQDYGYTF
cdr3_nt: TGCGCCAGCAGCCAGGATTATGGCTACACCTTC

d_call: TRBD1
v_call: TRBV28
j_call: TRBJ1-2
cdr3_aa: CASRSDRGSGYTF
cdr3_nt: TGTGCCAGCAGATCGGACAGGGGCAGTGGCTACACCTTC

d_call: -
v_call: TRBV11-2
j_call: TRBJ1-2
cdr3_aa: CASSPFPYTF
cdr3_nt: TGTGCCAGCAGCCCCTTTCCTTACACCTTC

d_call: -
v_call: TRBV5-6
j_call: TRBJ1-5
cdr3_aa: CASSLGYRNQPQHF
cdr3_nt: TGTGCCAGCAGCTTGGGGTACAGGAATCAGCCCCAGCATTTT

d_call: TRBD1
v_call: TRBV9
j_call: TRBJ1-3
cdr3_aa: CASSSPDRAGNTIYF
cdr3_nt: TGTGCCAGCAGCTCCCCGGACAGGGCCGGAAACACCATATATTTT

d_call: TRBD1
v_call: TRBV18
j_call: TRBJ1-6
cdr3_aa: CASSRDRYNSPLHF
cdr3_nt: TGTGCCAGCTCGCGGGACAGATATAATTCACCCCTCCACTTT

d_call: -
v_call: TRBV25-1
j_call: TRBJ1-1
cdr3_aa: CASSVTTEMNTEAFF
cdr3_nt: TGTGCCAGCAGCGTAACGACAGAGATGAACACTGAAGCTTTCTTT

d_call: -
v_call: TRBV7-7
j_call: TRBJ2-3
cdr3_aa: CASSLSQTDTQYF
cdr3_nt: TGTGCTAGCAGCTTAAGCCAGACAGATACGCAGTATTTT

d_call: -
v_call: TRBV28
j_call: TRBJ1-2
cdr3_aa: CASSPFRVRRDDGYTF
cdr3_nt: TGTGCCAGCAGTCCATTCAGGGTGAGGAGAGATGATGGCTACACCTTC

d_call: -
v_call: TRBV12-3/TRBV12-4
j_call: TRBJ1-1
cdr3_aa: CASSSRQAGEAFF
cdr3_nt: TGTGCCAGCAGTTCCCGACAGGCTGGCGAAGCTTTCTTT

d_call: TRBD1
v_call: TRBV6-5
j_call: TRBJ1-6
cdr3_aa: CASRGAGTDSPPLHF
cdr3_nt: TGTGCCAGCAGGGGGGCCGGGACAGATTCACCACCCCTCCACTTT

d_call: -
v_call: TRBV6-5
j_call: TRBJ1-2
cdr3_aa: CASSYSRDDNYGYTF
cdr3_nt: TGTGCCAGCAGTTACTCGAGGGACGATAACTATGGCTACACCTTC

d_call: -
v_call: TRBV27
j_call: TRBJ1-1
cdr3_aa: CASSLKATGWAEAFF
cdr3_nt: TGTGCCAGCAGTTTAAAAGCTACAGGGTGGGCTGAAGCTTTCTTT

d_call: TRBD2
v_call: TRBV7-9
j_call: TRBJ2-1
cdr3_aa: CASSWLRTSGGEQFF
cdr3_nt: TGTGCCAGCAGCTGGCTTCGGACTAGCGGGGGTGAGCAGTTCTTC

d_call: -
v_call: TRBV10-3
j_call: TRBJ1-1
cdr3_aa: CAIKAGSSLVNTEAFF
cdr3_nt: TGTGCCATCAAAGCGGGCAGCTCGCTGGTGAACACTGAAGCTTTCTTT

d_call: -
v_call: TRBV27
j_call: TRBJ1-1
cdr3_aa: CASSLTERNTEAFF
cdr3_nt: TGTGCCAGCAGTTTGACAGAAAGAAACACTGAAGCTTTCTTT

d_call: -
v_call: TRBV19
j_call: TRBJ1-5
cdr3_aa: CARNKAGNQPQHF
cdr3_nt: TGTGCACGGAACAAGGCTGGCAATCAGCCCCAGCATTTT

d_call: -
v_call: TRBV5-1
j_call: TRBJ2-3
cdr3_aa: CASSQGLPTSTDTQYF
cdr3_nt: TGCGCCAGCAGCCAGGGACTCCCAACTAGCACAGATACGCAGTATTTT

d_call: TRBD1
v_call: TRBV6-6
j_call: TRBJ2-3
cdr3_aa: CASSVQGVDTQYF
cdr3_nt: TGTGCCAGCAGTGTACAGGGGGTAGATACGCAGTATTTT

d_call: -
v_call: TRBV6-4
j_call: TRBJ2-1
cdr3_aa: CASRVEGTRGGAYNEQFF
cdr3_nt: TGTGCCAGCAGAGTCGAGGGGACCCGCGGAGGGGCCTACAATGAGCAGTTCTTC

d_call: -
v_call: TRBV20-1
j_call: TRBJ1-1
cdr3_aa: CSASVYTEAFF
cdr3_nt: TGCAGTGCTAGCGTTTACACTGAAGCTTTCTTT

d_call: TRBD1
v_call: TRBV4-1
j_call: TRBJ1-1
cdr3_aa: CASSPGQGGVRDEAFF
cdr3_nt: TGCGCCAGCAGCCCCGGACAAGGGGGCGTCAGGGACGAAGCTTTCTTT

d_call: TRBD2
v_call: TRBV6-4
j_call: TRBJ2-3
cdr3_aa: CASRASGDPTDTQYF
cdr3_nt: TGTGCCAGCAGGGCTAGCGGGGATCCCACAGATACGCAGTATTTT

d_call: -
v_call: TRBV13
j_call: TRBJ1-1
cdr3_aa: CASSHAQNTEAFF
cdr3_nt: TGTGCCAGCAGTCATGCGCAGAACACTGAAGCTTTCTTT

d_call: -
v_call: TRBV7-9
j_call: TRBJ1-1
cdr3_aa: CASTTGTNTEAFF
cdr3_nt: TGTGCCAGCACCACCGGGACGAACACTGAAGCTTTCTTT

d_call: -
v_call: TRBV2
j_call: TRBJ1-1
cdr3_aa: CARRHGGRDTEAFF
cdr3_nt: TGTGCCAGACGTCACGGGGGCAGAGACACTGAAGCTTTCTTT

d_call: -
v_call: TRBV20-1
j_call: TRBJ1-2
cdr3_aa: CSASKGDYGYTF
cdr3_nt: TGCAGTGCTAGTAAGGGTGACTATGGCTACACCTTC

d_call: -
v_call: TRBV4-1
j_call: TRBJ2-7
cdr3_aa: CASRPSTGAYEQYF
cdr3_nt: TGCGCCAGCAGACCCTCAACTGGCGCCTACGAGCAGTACTTC

d_call: -
v_call: TRBV7-9
j_call: TRBJ1-4
cdr3_aa: CASRPATNEKLFF
cdr3_nt: TGTGCCAGCAGACCTGCAACTAATGAAAAACTGTTTTTT

d_call: TRBD1
v_call: TRBV3-1/TRBV3-2
j_call: TRBJ1-1
cdr3_aa: CASSQRQGPEAFF
cdr3_nt: TGTGCCAGCAGCCAACGACAGGGGCCTGAAGCTTTCTTT

d_call: -
v_call: TRBV2
j_call: TRBJ1-5
cdr3_aa: CASKYLVSNQPQHF
cdr3_nt: TGTGCCAGCAAATATCTGGTTAGCAATCAGCCCCAGCATTTT

d_call: -
v_call: TRBV19
j_call: TRBJ1-5
cdr3_aa: CASNTRGQGQPQHF
cdr3_nt: TGTGCCAGTAATACTCGGGGGCAGGGTCAGCCCCAGCATTTT

d_call: TRBD1
v_call: TRBV9
j_call: TRBJ1-3
cdr3_aa: CASSAIRTGPSGNTIYF
cdr3_nt: TGTGCCAGCAGCGCTATACGGACAGGGCCCTCTGGAAACACCATATATTTT

d_call: -
v_call: TRBV4-1
j_call: TRBJ1-5
cdr3_aa: CASSHLEGNQPQHF
cdr3_nt: TGCGCCAGCAGCCATTTGGAGGGTAATCAGCCCCAGCATTTT

d_call: -
v_call: TRBV7-2
j_call: TRBJ2-2
cdr3_aa: CASSLGGIMAGELFF
cdr3_nt: TGTGCCAGCAGCTTGGGCGGGATAATGGCCGGGGAGCTGTTTTTT